The sequence of this T cell receptor (beta chain) was determined in a study of early T cells in non-severe SARS-CoV-2 infection. In the study overall: Whole-blood bulk RNA, unsorted, was sequenced, and chains were unpaired. General study results and limits: Private and CD4 specificities were missed by VDJdb matching, which favored anti-spike CD8 responses.

This clonotype was observed many times. Its specificity is not known. V was clipped by 5 bases and J by 4 bases, with 8 bases between them. The CDR3 sequence is 12 residues long. Individual cDNA molecules carried attached unique molecular identifiers. TCRdb recomputed calls from the 5' RACE reads with MiXCR, one row per CDR3 protein. The sample contains around 57,000 distinct CDR3 sequences, about 10% of which appear only once. The V call is TRBV12-3 or TRBV12-4, the J call TRBJ1-2, with unresolved D. The sample taken for sequencing was whole blood. The sequence came from an adult who was a healthcare worker with PCR-confirmed SARS-CoV-2 infection or an uninfected control (not recorded which). In DNA form, the CDR3 reads TGTGCCAGCAGTCTGGGTATCTATGGCTACACCTTC. This gives the protein CASSLGIYGYTF.